The rows below give T cell receptor beta chains drawn from one sample of a study of T cell responses to AZD1222 COVID-19 vaccine. Using immunoSEQ multiplex PCR, the repertoire was profiled, and TCRdb retains in-frame clones only, with some absent. The top ten clones hold around 5% of a sample with 99,000 or so clones, about 81% of them seen once. The sample here was peripheral blood, taken on day 0 of AZD1222 vaccination. All receptors derive from an adult in good health. Both conserved end residues are trimmed from each CDR3.

V gene: TRBV5-1
J gene: TRBJ1-2
CDR3 protein: ASSVAGGSNYGYT

V gene: TRBV7-2
J gene: TRBJ1-6
CDR3 protein: ASSLRTVSSYNSPLH

V gene: TRBV11-2
J gene: TRBJ2-2
CDR3 protein: ASSFTYSGTGKGELF

V gene: TRBV6-2/TRBV6-3
J gene: TRBJ1-3
CDR3 protein: ASSWNSGNTIY

V gene: TRBV7-2
J gene: TRBJ1-2
CDR3 protein: ASSFGADQAYGYT

V gene: TRBV12-5
J gene: TRBJ2-5
CDR3 protein: ASGPNRGGNQETQY

V gene: TRBV7-8
J gene: TRBJ2-5
CDR3 protein: ASSSTGTGPQETQY

V gene: TRBV6-5
J gene: TRBJ1-6
CDR3 protein: ASSFPNSPLH

V gene: TRBV2
J gene: TRBJ1-1
CDR3 protein: ASSDRVIEAF

V gene: TRBV5-6
J gene: TRBJ1-2
CDR3 protein: ASSAGSGQIYGYT

V gene: TRBV5-6
J gene: TRBJ1-1
CDR3 protein: ASSLVPTGVEAF

V gene: TRBV6-2/TRBV6-3
J gene: TRBJ1-6
CDR3 protein: ASSYGNSPLH

V gene: TRBV7-2
J gene: TRBJ1-6
CDR3 protein: ASSLDPGFNSPLH

V gene: TRBV7-7
J gene: TRBJ1-1
CDR3 protein: ASSFQRDRAQNTEAF

V gene: TRBV29-1
J gene: TRBJ1-2
CDR3 protein: SVNPPTANYGYT

V gene: TRBV5-1
J gene: TRBJ2-5
CDR3 protein: ASSPGVAETQY

V gene: TRBV7-9
J gene: TRBJ2-5
CDR3 protein: ASSPPGGVGQTQY

V gene: TRBV5-6
J gene: TRBJ2-3
CDR3 protein: ASSLLAGGIGGTDTQY

V gene: TRBV19
J gene: TRBJ1-1
CDR3 protein: ASKGTEAF

V gene: TRBV19
J gene: TRBJ1-4
CDR3 protein: ASSMRPTSTATNEKLF

V gene: TRBV12-3/TRBV12-4
J gene: TRBJ1-1
CDR3 protein: ASSLQGIEAF

V gene: TRBV4-2
J gene: TRBJ1-4
CDR3 protein: ASSQDTGSNEKLF

V gene: TRBV7-9
J gene: TRBJ2-7
CDR3 protein: ASSLGGQNYEQY

V gene: TRBV11-2
J gene: TRBJ1-6
CDR3 protein: ASSSLQGLGSPLH

V gene: TRBV7-2
J gene: TRBJ2-7
CDR3 protein: ASTPPGSSYEQY

V gene: TRBV27
J gene: TRBJ2-1
CDR3 protein: ASSATGTPYNEQF

V gene: TRBV11-2
J gene: TRBJ2-4
CDR3 protein: ASSLDDTSAGSKNIQY

V gene: TRBV5-4
J gene: TRBJ2-7
CDR3 protein: ASSSGAGGQTYEQY

V gene: TRBV15
J gene: TRBJ2-3
CDR3 protein: ATSRDNEGSGGEVDTQY

V gene: TRBV5-1
J gene: TRBJ2-5
CDR3 protein: ASSFGSGGRETQY

V gene: TRBV30
J gene: TRBJ1-6
CDR3 protein: AWDIPSGSPLH

V gene: TRBV7-6
J gene: TRBJ2-2
CDR3 protein: ASSLIGTGELF

V gene: TRBV12-3/TRBV12-4
J gene: TRBJ2-5
CDR3 protein: ASSFGGGAEGY

V gene: TRBV12-5
J gene: TRBJ1-6
CDR3 protein: ASGLVLGRINSPLH

V gene: TRBV19
J gene: TRBJ1-1
CDR3 protein: ASSPLSMNTEAF

V gene: TRBV5-4
J gene: TRBJ1-6
CDR3 protein: ASSFERNSPLH

V gene: TRBV5-4
J gene: TRBJ1-1
CDR3 protein: ASSLERSTEAF

V gene: TRBV29-1
J gene: TRBJ1-2
CDR3 protein: SDAGTGNSLPIYGYT

V gene: TRBV19
J gene: TRBJ1-5
CDR3 protein: ASNRLRGSNQPQH

V gene: TRBV14
J gene: TRBJ2-2
CDR3 protein: ASSRWTSGDFTGELF

V gene: TRBV9
J gene: TRBJ2-7
CDR3 protein: ASSSGGYSYEQY